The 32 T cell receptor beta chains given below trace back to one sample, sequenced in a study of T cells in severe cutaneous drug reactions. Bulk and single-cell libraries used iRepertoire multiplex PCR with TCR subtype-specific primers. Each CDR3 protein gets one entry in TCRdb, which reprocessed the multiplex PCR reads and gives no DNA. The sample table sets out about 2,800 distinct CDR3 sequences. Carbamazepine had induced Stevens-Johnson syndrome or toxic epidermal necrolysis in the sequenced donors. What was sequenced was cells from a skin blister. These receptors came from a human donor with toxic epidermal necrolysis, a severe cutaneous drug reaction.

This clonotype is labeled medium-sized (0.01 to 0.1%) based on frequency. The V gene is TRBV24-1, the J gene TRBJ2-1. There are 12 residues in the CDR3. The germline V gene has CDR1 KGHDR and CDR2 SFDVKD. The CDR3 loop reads CATSDLDNEQFF.

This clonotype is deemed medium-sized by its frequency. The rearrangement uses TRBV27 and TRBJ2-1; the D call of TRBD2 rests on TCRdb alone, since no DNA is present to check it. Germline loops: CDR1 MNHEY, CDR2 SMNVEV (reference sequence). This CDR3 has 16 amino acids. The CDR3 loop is CASSLLREGRKNEQFF.

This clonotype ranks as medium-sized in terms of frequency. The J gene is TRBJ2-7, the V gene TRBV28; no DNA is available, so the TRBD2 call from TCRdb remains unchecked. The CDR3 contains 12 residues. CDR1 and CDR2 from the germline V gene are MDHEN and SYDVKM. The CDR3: CASSGLRSEQYF. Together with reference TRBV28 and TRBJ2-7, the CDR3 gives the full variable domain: DVKVTQSSRYLVKRTGEKVFLECVQDMDHENMFWYRQDPGLGLRLIYFSYDVKMKEKGDIPEGYSVSREKKERFSLILESASTNQTSMYLCASSGLRSEQYFGPGTRLTVT.

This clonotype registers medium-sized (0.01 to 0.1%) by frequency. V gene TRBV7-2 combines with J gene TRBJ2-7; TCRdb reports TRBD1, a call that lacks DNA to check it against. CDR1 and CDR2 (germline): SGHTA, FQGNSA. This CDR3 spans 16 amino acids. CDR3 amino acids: CASSLSVGTGAHEQYF. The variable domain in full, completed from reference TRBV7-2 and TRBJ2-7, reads GAGVSQSPSNKVTEKGKDVELRCDPISGHTALYWYRQSLGQGLEFLIYFQGNSAPDKSGLPSDRFSAERTGGSVSTLTIQRTQQEDSAVYLCASSLSVGTGAHEQYFGPGTRLTVT.

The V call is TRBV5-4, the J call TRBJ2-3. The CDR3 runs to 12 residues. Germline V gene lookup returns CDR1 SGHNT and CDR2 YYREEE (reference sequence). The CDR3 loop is CASSRDTDTQYF.

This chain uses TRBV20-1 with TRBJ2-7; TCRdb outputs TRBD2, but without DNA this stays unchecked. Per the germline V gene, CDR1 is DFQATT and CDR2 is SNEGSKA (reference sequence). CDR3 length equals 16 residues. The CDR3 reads CSANGGTSGRYYEQYF.

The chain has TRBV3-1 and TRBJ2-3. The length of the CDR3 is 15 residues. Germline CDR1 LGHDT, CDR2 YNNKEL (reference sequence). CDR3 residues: CASSQDAARTDTQYF.

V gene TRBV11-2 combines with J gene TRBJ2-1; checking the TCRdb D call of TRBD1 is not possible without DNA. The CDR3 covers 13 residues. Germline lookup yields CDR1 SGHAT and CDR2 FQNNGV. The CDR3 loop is CASSSSSVGEQFF. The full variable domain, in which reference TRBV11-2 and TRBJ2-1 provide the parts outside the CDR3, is EAGVAQSPRYKIIEKRQSVAFWCNPISGHATLYWYQQILGQGPKLLIQFQNNGVVDDSQLPKDRFSAERLKGVDSTLKIQPAKLEDSAVYLCASSSSSVGEQFFGPGTRLTVL.

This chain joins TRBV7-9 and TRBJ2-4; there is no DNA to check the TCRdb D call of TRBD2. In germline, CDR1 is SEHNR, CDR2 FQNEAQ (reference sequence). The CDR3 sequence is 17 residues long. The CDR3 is CASSLYRDTGGENIQYF.

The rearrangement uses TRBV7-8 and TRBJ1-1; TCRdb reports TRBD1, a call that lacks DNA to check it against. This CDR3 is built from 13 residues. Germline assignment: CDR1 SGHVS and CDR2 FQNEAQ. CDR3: CASSPGVGTEAFF. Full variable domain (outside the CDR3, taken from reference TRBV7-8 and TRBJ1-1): GAGVSQSPRYKVAKRGQDVALRCDPISGHVSLFWYQQALGQGPEFLTYFQNEAQLDKSGLPSDRFFAERPEGSVSTLKIQRTQQEDSAVYLCASSPGVGTEAFFGQGTRLTVV.

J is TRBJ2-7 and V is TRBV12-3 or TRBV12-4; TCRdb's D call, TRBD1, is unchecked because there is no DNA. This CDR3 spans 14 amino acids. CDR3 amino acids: CASSLSQGAGEQYF.

The CDR3 here is CAWSGVSNEQFF. The rearrangement uses TRBV30 and TRBJ2-1. Germline assignment: CDR1 GTSNPN and CDR2 SVGIG (reference sequence). CDR3 length equals 12 residues.

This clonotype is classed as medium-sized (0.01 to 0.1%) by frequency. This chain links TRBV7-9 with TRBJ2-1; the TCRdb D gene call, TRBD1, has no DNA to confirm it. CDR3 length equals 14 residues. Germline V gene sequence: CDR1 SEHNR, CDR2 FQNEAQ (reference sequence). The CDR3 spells CASSGGDRRNEQFF.

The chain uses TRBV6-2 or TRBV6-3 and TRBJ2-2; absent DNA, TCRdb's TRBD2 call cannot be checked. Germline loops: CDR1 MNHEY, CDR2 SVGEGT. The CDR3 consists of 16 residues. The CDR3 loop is CASSYSILRGTGELFF.

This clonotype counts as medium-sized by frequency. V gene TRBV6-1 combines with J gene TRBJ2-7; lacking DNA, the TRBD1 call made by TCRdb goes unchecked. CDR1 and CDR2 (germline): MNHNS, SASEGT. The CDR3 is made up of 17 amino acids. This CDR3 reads CASSETRPWTVSYEQYF.

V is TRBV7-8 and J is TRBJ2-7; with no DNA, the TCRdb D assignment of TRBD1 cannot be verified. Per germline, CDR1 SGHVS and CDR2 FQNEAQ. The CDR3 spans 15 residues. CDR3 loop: CASSSRGAVWEEQYF.

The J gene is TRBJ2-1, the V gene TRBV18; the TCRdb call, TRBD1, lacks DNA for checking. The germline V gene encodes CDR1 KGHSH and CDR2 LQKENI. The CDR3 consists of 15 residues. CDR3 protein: CASSPAGQDHNEQFF. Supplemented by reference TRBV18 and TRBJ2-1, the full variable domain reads NAGVMQNPRHLVRRRGQEARLRCSPMKGHSHVYWYRQLPEEGLKFMVYLQKENIIDESGMPKERFSAEFPKEGPSILRIQQVVRGDSAAYFCASSPAGQDHNEQFFGPGTRLTVL.

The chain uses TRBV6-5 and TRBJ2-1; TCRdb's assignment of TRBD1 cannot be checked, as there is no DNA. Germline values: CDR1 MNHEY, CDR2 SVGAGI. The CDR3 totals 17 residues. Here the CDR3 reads CASSPPTGTRQHNEQFF.

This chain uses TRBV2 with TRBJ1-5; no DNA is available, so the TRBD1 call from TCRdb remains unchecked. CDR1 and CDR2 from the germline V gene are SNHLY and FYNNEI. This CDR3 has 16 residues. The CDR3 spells CASTLSGQGSNQPQHF. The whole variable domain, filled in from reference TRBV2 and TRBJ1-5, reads EPEVTQTPSHQVTQMGQEVILRCVPISNHLYFYWYRQILGQKVEFLVSFYNNEISEKSEIFDDQFSVERPDGSNFTLKIRSTKLEDSAMYFCASTLSGQGSNQPQHFGDGTRLSIL.

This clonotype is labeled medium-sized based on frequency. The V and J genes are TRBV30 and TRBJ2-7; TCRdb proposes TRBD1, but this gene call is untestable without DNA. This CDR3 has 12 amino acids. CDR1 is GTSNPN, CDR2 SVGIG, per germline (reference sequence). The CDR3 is CAWTGGNYEQYF.

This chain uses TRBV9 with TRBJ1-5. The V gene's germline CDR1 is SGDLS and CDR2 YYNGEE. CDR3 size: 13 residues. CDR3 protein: CASSVEGIQPQHF.

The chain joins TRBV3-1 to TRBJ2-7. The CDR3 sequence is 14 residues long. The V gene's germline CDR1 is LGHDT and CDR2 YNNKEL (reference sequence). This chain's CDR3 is CASSQDSYSYEQYF.

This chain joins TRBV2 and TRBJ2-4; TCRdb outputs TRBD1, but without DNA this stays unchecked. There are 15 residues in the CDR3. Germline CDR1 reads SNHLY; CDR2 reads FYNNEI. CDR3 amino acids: CAGSGPQGARYIQYF.

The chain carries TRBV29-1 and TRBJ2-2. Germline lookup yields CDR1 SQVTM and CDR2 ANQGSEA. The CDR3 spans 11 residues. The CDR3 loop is CSVGNTGELFF.

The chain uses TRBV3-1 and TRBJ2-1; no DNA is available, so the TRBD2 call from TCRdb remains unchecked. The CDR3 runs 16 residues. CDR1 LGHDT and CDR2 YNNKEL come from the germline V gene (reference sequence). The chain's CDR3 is CASSHLAGGGQETQFF.

The CDR3 loop reads CASSETGYPNTEAFF. The J gene is TRBJ1-1, the V gene TRBV2; with no DNA, the TCRdb D assignment of TRBD1 cannot be verified. The CDR3 is 15 amino acids. Germline CDR1 and CDR2: SNHLY and FYNNEI.

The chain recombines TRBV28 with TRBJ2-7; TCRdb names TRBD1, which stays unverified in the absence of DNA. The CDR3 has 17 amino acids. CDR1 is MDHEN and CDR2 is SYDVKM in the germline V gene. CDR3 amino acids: CASSPISGTRKSYEQYF.

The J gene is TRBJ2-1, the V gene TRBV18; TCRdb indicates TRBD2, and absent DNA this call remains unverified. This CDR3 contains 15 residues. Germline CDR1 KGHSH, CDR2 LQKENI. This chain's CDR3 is CASSPPSGSYNEQFF. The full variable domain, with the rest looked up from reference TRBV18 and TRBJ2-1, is NAGVMQNPRHLVRRRGQEARLRCSPMKGHSHVYWYRQLPEEGLKFMVYLQKENIIDESGMPKERFSAEFPKEGPSILRIQQVVRGDSAAYFCASSPPSGSYNEQFFGPGTRLTVL.

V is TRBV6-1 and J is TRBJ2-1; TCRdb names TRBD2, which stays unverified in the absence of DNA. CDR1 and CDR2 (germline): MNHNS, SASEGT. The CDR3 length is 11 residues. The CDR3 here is CASSSGSVKFF.

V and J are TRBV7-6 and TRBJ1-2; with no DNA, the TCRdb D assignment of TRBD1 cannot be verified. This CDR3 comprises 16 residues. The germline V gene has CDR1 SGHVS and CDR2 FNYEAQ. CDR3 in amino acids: CASSLSDRANLYGYTF.

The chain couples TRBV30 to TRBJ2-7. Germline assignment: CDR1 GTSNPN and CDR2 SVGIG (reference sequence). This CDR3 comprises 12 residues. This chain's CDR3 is CAWSVGDYEQYF. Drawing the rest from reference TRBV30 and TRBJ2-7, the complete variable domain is SQTIHQWPATLVQPVGSPLSLECTVEGTSNPNLYWYRQAAGRGLQLLFYSVGIGQISSEVPQNLSASRPQDRQFILSSKKLLLSDSGFYLCAWSVGDYEQYFGPGTRLTVT.

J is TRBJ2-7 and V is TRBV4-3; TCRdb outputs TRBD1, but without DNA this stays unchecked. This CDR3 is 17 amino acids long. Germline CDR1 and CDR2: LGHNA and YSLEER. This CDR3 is CASSQDQTGAYSYEQYF.